Listed here are 14 T cell receptor beta chains from one sample, sequenced in a study of blood T cell repertoires in COVID-19. Sequencing used immunoSEQ multiplex PCR; TCRdb keeps in-frame clones, though not all of them. Of around 39,000 clones listed, 80% to 90% are singletons. Sequencing was done on a sample of peripheral blood. These receptors were obtained from a human donor in a cohort sampled during active COVID-19.

The chain combines TRBV3-1 (or the pseudogene TRBV3-2) with TRBJ2-1, with 7 bases matching TRBD2. Germline CDR1 reads LGHDT; CDR2 reads YNNKEL (reference sequence). The CDR3 spans 16 residues. V lost 1 base and J lost 6; bases outside the gene matches: 9. Here the CDR3 reads CASSQVGWEGRNEQFF. CDR3 nucleotides: TGTGCCAGCAGCCAAGTTGGGTGGGAGGGGCGCAATGAGCAGTTCTTC.

This clone came up once. The chain has TRBV4-1 and TRBJ2-7, with a weak D call TRBD2 (5 bases). Germline V lookup: CDR1 MGHRA, CDR2 YSYEKL. Trimming stripped 3 bases from V and 3 bases from J, with 12 bases between. The CDR3 has 14 amino acids. In DNA, the CDR3 is TGCGCCAGCAGCCAGACTCCGGGAAACTACGAGCAGTACTTC. Translation gives CASSQTPGNYEQYF.

V and J are TRBV29-1 and TRBJ1-2; maybe TRBD1 (5 bases). CDR3 length equals 12 residues. V lost 6 bases, J lost 6 bases, and 14 bases lay in between. Germline V lookup: CDR1 SQVTM, CDR2 ANQGSEA. As DNA, the CDR3 is TGCAGCGTCCCCCTGGGGGGGGATGGCTACACCTTC. It translates to CSVPLGGDGYTF.

The CDR3 spells CASSRRASGRASSGANVLTF. The CDR3 DNA reads TGTGCCAGCAGCAGGCGGGCTAGCGGGAGGGCCTCGTCTGGGGCCAACGTCCTGACTTTC. The rearrangement uses TRBV6-6 and TRBJ2-6, with 12 bases fitting TRBD2. In germline, CDR1 is MNHNY, CDR2 SVGAGI (reference sequence). The V segment lost 6 bases and the J segment 1 base; nucleotides outside the gene matches: 13. This CDR3 region has 20 residues.

Here the CDR3 DNA reads TGCGCCAGCAGCGGGGGACTTCTATACAATGAGCAGTTCTTC. This translates into CASSGGLLYNEQFF. The V call is TRBV5-1, the J call TRBJ2-1, with D maybe TRBD2 (6 bases). The CDR3 is made up of 14 amino acids. V dropped 4 bases and J dropped 4 bases, with 12 bases sitting between them. Germline CDR1 SGHRS, CDR2 YFSETQ.

This rearrangement joins TRBV3-1 (or the pseudogene TRBV3-2) to TRBJ1-1, with TRBD1 identical over 10 bases. Germline CDR1 is LGHDT and CDR2 is YNNKEL (reference sequence). The trim removed 4 bases at V and 4 bases at J, leaving 6 bases unmatched. There are 15 residues in the CDR3. The DNA of the CDR3 is TGTGCCAGCAGCCTAGGGACAGGGGCTGGCACTGAAGCTTTCTTT. It is translated as CASSLGTGAGTEAFF.

The V call is TRBV5-1, the J call TRBJ2-7, with a weak D call TRBD1 (6 bases). The V and J ends lost 0 bases and 0 bases respectively, with 10 bases between them. The CDR3 is 15 amino acids. Germline CDR1 reads SGHRS; CDR2 reads YFSETQ. This CDR3 reads CASSLADSHSYEQYF. Written as DNA, the CDR3 is TGCGCCAGCAGCTTGGCGGACAGCCACTCCTACGAGCAGTACTTC.

The chain links TRBV5-1 to TRBJ2-1, with 8 bases that match TRBD2. The CDR3 contains 15 residues. The V gene end was trimmed by 0 bases and the J gene end by 6 bases; junction bases not matched to a gene: 5. CDR1 is SGHRS and CDR2 is YFSETQ in the germline V gene. The CDR3 sequence is CASSLAGGPRNEQFF. The CDR3 DNA is TGCGCCAGCAGCTTGGCGGGAGGGCCGCGCAATGAGCAGTTCTTC.

The chain has TRBV19 and TRBJ1-2; the match to TRBD1 covers 12 bases. The CDR3 runs to 17 residues. Germline V CDR1 and CDR2: LNHDA, SQIVND (reference sequence). V trimming: 0 bases; J trimming: 6 bases; junction bases outside the gene matches: 8. The CDR3 loop is CASSIEPGQGAFDGYTF. CDR3 nucleotides: TGTGCCAGTAGTATAGAACCGGGACAGGGGGCTTTTGATGGCTACACCTTC.

The genes are TRBV2 and TRBJ2-3, with a tentative D call TRBD2 (5 bases). The germline gives CDR1 SNHLY, CDR2 FYNNEI. This CDR3 has 14 amino acids. Trimming stripped 1 base from V and 6 bases from J, with 11 bases between. CDR3 region: CASSEGYGSDTQYF. In nucleotides, the CDR3 is TGTGCCAGCAGTGAAGGATATGGGAGCGATACGCAGTATTTT.

The chain is built from TRBV21-1 and TRBJ2-7; the listed D gene, TRBD2, was not tested against the DNA. TRBV21-1 is a documented pseudogene. This CDR3 region has 18 residues. The CDR3 region has the DNA TGTGCCAGCAGCAGGGATAGCGGGAGGGTCCCCCCTTGTTACGAGCAGTACTTC. It is translated as CASSRDSGRVPPCYEQYF.

This rearrangement joins TRBV6-6 to TRBJ1-4; D is undetermined. The CDR3 is 14 amino acids. V was cut by 8 bases and J by 4 bases, with 14 bases left in between. The germline V gene has CDR1 MNHNY and CDR2 SVGAGI (reference sequence). The CDR3 loop reads CASDPRGLNEKLFF. CDR3 coding DNA: TGTGCCAGCGACCCGAGAGGTCTTAATGAAAAACTGTTTTTT.

The chain carries TRBV2 and TRBJ2-7; D gene ambiguous. The CDR3 consists of 12 residues. Between the trimmed V and J ends, which lost 7 bases and 4 bases, there was a span of 11 bases. From germline, CDR1 is SNHLY and CDR2 FYNNEI. This CDR3 is CASTAQWYEQYF. CDR3 DNA: TGTGCCAGCACCGCGCAATGGTACGAGCAGTACTTC.

The chain links TRBV23-1 to TRBJ1-2; 7 bases map to TRBD1. TRBV23-1 is recorded as an ORF, its role being uncertain. V gave up 4 bases and J gave up 2 bases; unmatched junction bases: 7. This CDR3 is built from 15 residues. The CDR3 here is CASSRPETGNYGYTF. DNA of the CDR3: TGCGCCAGCAGTCGACCAGAGACAGGGAACTATGGCTACACCTTC.